This TCR beta chain was sequenced during a study of blood T cell repertoires in COVID-19. On this clone: At the DNA level, this CDR3 is encoded by other sequences in the same sample as well.

The repertoire was sequenced with immunoSEQ multiplex PCR; TCRdb's copy has only in-frame clones and lacks some. The sample has approximately 260,000 clones, about 93% seen once. V lost 6 bases to trimming and J lost 1 base, with 7 bases between them. CDR1 and CDR2 (germline): DFQATT, SNEGSKA (reference sequence). The CDR3 totals 11 residues. This chain uses TRBV20-1 with TRBJ2-7, with D possibly matching TRBD1 (6 bases). The sample taken for sequencing was PBMCs or T cells enriched from blood (not recorded which). This TCR was recovered from a young woman who had recovered from COVID-19. The CDR3 DNA sequence: TGCAGTGCCGGACAGTCCTACGAGCAGTACTTC. This translates into CSAGQSYEQYF.